This TCR beta chain is drawn from a study of tumor and adjacent non-tumor tissue in lung cancer. Study-wide context: On average, productive TCRbeta reads reached some 4.4 million per sample.

Study results and caveats: Compared with tumor, normal lung showed significantly lower TCR diversity.

To note about this clonotype: Its cognate antigen is unknown.

This sample's RNA came from whole unsorted tissue. Three rounds of nested PCR, following a modified ARM-PCR protocol, produced the TCRbeta library. TCRdb recomputed calls from the multiplex PCR reads with MiXCR, one row per CDR3 protein. The sample has 200,000 to 250,000 distinct CDR3 sequences; 60% to 75% are singletons. The CDR3 runs 15 residues. V was clipped by 2 bases and J by 4 bases, with 15 bases between them. CDR1 is SGHAT, CDR2 FQDESV, per germline (reference sequence). The source is a man in his fifties or sixties with non-small cell lung cancer. This rearrangement joins TRBV11-1 to TRBJ2-7; tentatively, D is TRBD1 (5 bases). Sequenced material: lung tumor tissue. In DNA form, the CDR3 reads TGTGCCAGCAGCTTACAGTACAGGAGCTCATACGAGCAGTACTTC. It yields the protein CASSLQYRSSYEQYF. The full variable domain, completed using reference TRBV11-1 and TRBJ2-7, is EAEVAQSPRYKITEKSQAVAFWCDPISGHATLYWYRQILGQGPELLVQFQDESVVDDSQLPKDRFSAERLKGVDSTLKIQPAELGDSAMYLCASSLQYRSSYEQYFGPGTRLTVT.